This T cell receptor (beta chain) was sequenced during a study of neurological immune-mediated disorders. Germline V gene data show CDR1 as MNHEY and CDR2 as SVGAGI. The CDR3 consists of 17 residues. Template-switch 5'RACE cDNA synthesis added a 10-nucleotide unique molecular identifier. TCRdb independently ran MiXCR on the 5' RACE reads; one entry per CDR3 protein. The sample has about 49,000 distinct CDR3 sequences, less than 12% seen once; the top ten hold about 1.6%. Points on this clonotype: A single base separates this from a much larger clone, so it may be a read error.

Stated time point: longitudinal time-point 1 (baseline). The healthy controls volunteered at a blood bank in Maryland, USA. Sequencing was done on a sample of PBMCs. This TCR derives from a woman in her thirties or forties in good health. V usage is TRBV6-5 and J usage is TRBJ2-7, with D tentatively TRBD2 (6 bases). The CDR3 coding sequence is TGTGCCAGCATTTACTCGATCGACGCGGGGAGCTCCTACGAGCAGTACTTC. It encodes CASIYSIDAGSSYEQYF.